This passage covers 23 T cell receptor beta chains from one sample sequenced in a study of T cells after yellow fever vaccination. TCRdb re-derived calls from the 5' RACE reads in MiXCR, one entry per CDR3 protein. The table lists approximately 580,000 distinct CDR3 sequences, around 17% of them singletons, with 15% to 20% in the top ten. This specimen consisted of PBMCs, obtained about 5 days after the first yellow fever vaccination. The origin of the receptors is a man aged 18 to 30 who received the YFV17D yellow fever vaccine.

J is TRBJ2-7 and V is TRBV4-1; D perhaps matches TRBD1 (6 bases). The CDR3 spans 14 residues. From germline, CDR1 is MGHRA and CDR2 YSYEKL. CDR3: CASIQEDSSYEQYV. The CDR3 DNA is TGCGCCAGCATCCAAGAGGACAGTTCCTACGAGCAGTACGTC.

This clonotype was observed a few times. The V call is TRBV7-2, the J call TRBJ1-2, with D tentatively TRBD1 (5 bases). Germline CDR1 and CDR2: SGHTA and FQGNSA. Deletions cut 1 base from V and 6 bases from J, with 15 bases between. The CDR3 has 15 amino acids. DNA of the CDR3: TGTGCCAGCAGCTTAGTAAGTTCCAGGGACGATGGCTACACCTTC. Its protein is CASSLVSSRDDGYTF.

This chain joins TRBV11-2 and TRBJ2-5; unclear D gene. Germline loops: CDR1 SGHAT, CDR2 FQNNGV. The CDR3 contains 13 residues. V gave up 2 bases and J gave up 3 bases, with 7 bases separating them. The CDR3 loop is CASSLQIEETQYF. The DNA for the CDR3 is TGTGCCAGCAGCTTACAGATTGAAGAGACCCAGTACTTC.

This clonotype was recorded a few times. This sequence joins TRBV24-1 and TRBJ1-5, with D perhaps TRBD1 (6 bases). CDR1 is KGHDR, CDR2 SFDVKD, per germline. This CDR3 contains 12 residues. V lost 10 bases, J lost 2 bases, and 8 bases lay in between. CDR3 coding DNA: TGTGCCACAGCAGGGGGCAATCAGCCCCAGCATTTT. Translated, it gives CATAGGNQPQHF.

This sequence joins TRBV3-1 and TRBJ2-1, with TRBD1 matching 7 bases. The CDR3 is 15 residues long. The trim removed 1 base at V and 2 bases at J, leaving 2 bases unmatched. Germline lookup yields CDR1 LGHDT and CDR2 YNNKEL (reference sequence). The CDR3 is CASSQGGTAYNEQFF. The DNA of the CDR3 is TGTGCCAGCAGCCAAGGAGGGACAGCCTACAATGAGCAGTTCTTC.

The V call is TRBV20-1, the J call TRBJ1-2; TRBD1 matches at 7 bases. V lost 6 bases to trimming and J lost 8 bases; unmatched junction nucleotides: 12. Germline CDR1 is DFQATT and CDR2 is SNEGSKA (reference sequence). CDR3 length: 13 residues. CDR3: CSASDRDLRGYTF. The CDR3 bases are TGCAGTGCCTCAGACAGGGATCTAAGAGGCTACACCTTC.

The chain combines TRBV12-3 or TRBV12-4 with TRBJ1-6; the D gene is possibly TRBD1 (6 bases). V lost 5 bases and J 10 bases, leaving 24 bases between the germline ends. The CDR3 has 17 amino acids. CDR3 amino acids: CASSPARQAASTSPLHF. Here the CDR3 DNA reads TGTGCCAGCAGTCCCGCACGACAGGCGGCGTCGACCTCACCCCTCCACTTT.

The rearrangement joins TRBV4-1 to TRBJ2-1; 11 nucleotides agree with TRBD1. Per the germline V gene, CDR1 is MGHRA and CDR2 is YSYEKL. V shed 3 bases, J shed 5 bases, and the junction held 6 bases outside the gene matches. The CDR3 is 16 residues long. The CDR3 here is CASSQRGQGGHNEQFF. DNA of the CDR3: TGCGCCAGCAGCCAGAGGGGACAGGGGGGTCACAATGAGCAGTTCTTC.

The V and J genes are TRBV7-2 and TRBJ1-5; D gene uncertain. This CDR3 has 15 amino acids. Deletions cut 5 bases from V and 2 bases from J, with 13 bases between. Germline CDR1 is SGHTA and CDR2 is FQGNSA. CDR3 in DNA: TGTGCCAGCAGCCCCCAGCTAGCGCGCAATCAGCCCCAGCATTTT. Translated, it gives CASSPQLARNQPQHF. Filled out from reference TRBV7-2 and TRBJ1-5, the complete variable domain reads GAGVSQSPSNKVTEKGKDVELRCDPISGHTALYWYRQSLGQGLEFLIYFQGNSAPDKSGLPSDRFSAERTGGSVSTLTIQRTQQEDSAVYLCASSPQLARNQPQHFGDGTRLSIL.

This clonotype came up a few times. The CDR3 DNA sequence: TGTGCCAGCAGCTTGAACATTCTTGATACGCAGTATTTT. As protein: CASSLNILDTQYF. The genes are TRBV5-6 and TRBJ2-3; D remains ambiguous. Per the germline V gene, CDR1 is SGHDT and CDR2 is YYEEEE. V was trimmed by 1 base and J by 6 bases, leaving 9 bases between them. This CDR3 contains 13 residues.

The rearrangement links TRBV6-5 to TRBJ2-2; 7 bases fit TRBD2. This CDR3 comprises 15 residues. Per germline, CDR1 MNHEY and CDR2 SVGAGI. Unmatched junction bases numbered 5, after V lost 0 bases and J lost 7 bases. CDR3 loop: CASSYSTSYFGELFF. The CDR3 DNA reads as TGTGCCAGCAGTTACTCGACTAGCTACTTCGGGGAGCTGTTTTTT.

This chain connects TRBV9 to TRBJ1-1; weak D call: TRBD1 (6 bases). In germline, CDR1 is SGDLS, CDR2 YYNGEE. This CDR3 has 14 amino acids. Trimming pared 2 bases from V and 5 bases from J, leaving 13 bases between. The CDR3 region is CASSVTGSGTEAFF. CDR3 DNA: TGTGCCAGCAGCGTTACAGGGTCTGGGACTGAAGCTTTCTTT.

This clonotype was seen a few times. The chain has TRBV30 and TRBJ2-7; D tentatively reads TRBD1 or TRBD2 (5 bases each). V was trimmed by 2 bases and J by 6 bases, leaving 11 bases between them. Per the germline V gene, CDR1 is GTSNPN and CDR2 is SVGIG (reference sequence). CDR3 length equals 12 residues. CDR3 sequence: CAWSPEGTEQYF. Written as DNA, the CDR3 is TGTGCCTGGAGTCCCGAAGGGACCGAGCAGTACTTC. Full variable domain (missing parts from reference TRBV30 and TRBJ2-7): SQTIHQWPATLVQPVGSPLSLECTVEGTSNPNLYWYRQAAGRGLQLLFYSVGIGQISSEVPQNLSASRPQDRQFILSSKKLLLSDSGFYLCAWSPEGTEQYFGPGTRLTVT.

This clonotype was counted between two and nine times. This sequence joins TRBV10-3 and TRBJ1-1; TRBD1 matches 12 bases. CDR1 is ENHRY and CDR2 is SYGVKD in the germline V gene. After removal of 10 bases from V and 6 bases from J, the junction contained 15 bases not matched to a gene. CDR3 length: 16 amino acids. CDR3: CATGPGTGTGGAEAFF. CDR3 nucleotide sequence: TGTGCCACCGGACCCGGTACCGGGACAGGGGGCGCTGAAGCTTTCTTT.

This clonotype has only a few counts. This chain joins TRBV6-5 and TRBJ2-2, with D possibly matching TRBD1 (6 bases). V lost 5 bases, J lost 6 bases, and 13 bases lay in between. Germline V gene lookup returns CDR1 MNHEY and CDR2 SVGAGI. CDR3 length: 14 residues. The CDR3 DNA sequence: TGTGCCAGCAGTACTCTAGGGGGACCCGGGGAGCTGTTTTTT. It yields the protein CASSTLGGPGELFF.

This clonotype was found many times. J is TRBJ2-1 and V is TRBV7-9; no clear D gene. V was cut by 0 bases and J by 2 bases, with 11 bases left in between. This CDR3 is built from 16 residues. Germline CDR1 reads SEHNR; CDR2 reads FQNEAQ (reference sequence). DNA for the CDR3: TGTGCCAGCAGCTTAGCACGGGCTCTGACCTACAATGAGCAGTTCTTC. It specifies CASSLARALTYNEQFF.

The V and J genes are TRBV6-5 and TRBJ2-1, with a tentative D call TRBD2 (6 bases). V lost 3 bases, J lost 7 bases, and 13 bases lay in between. The CDR3 totals 14 residues. Germline V gives CDR1 MNHEY, CDR2 SVGAGI. The DNA of the CDR3 is TGTGCCAGCAGTTATCTCTGGGGAGGTAATGAGCAGTTCTTC. It specifies CASSYLWGGNEQFF.

The chain carries TRBV4-3 and TRBJ2-5; D may be TRBD1 (6 bases). CDR1 and CDR2 from the germline V gene are LGHNA and YSLEER. CDR3 length: 15 residues. V shed 0 bases and J shed 5 bases, with 13 bases lying between them. This chain's CDR3 is CASSQDRQGWETQYF. The CDR3 nucleotides are TGCGCCAGCAGCCAAGATCGGCAGGGGTGGGAGACCCAGTACTTC.

The chain recombines TRBV2 with TRBJ2-3; D gene unclear. Trimming took off 6 bases at V and 4 bases at J, with 14 bases between the two ends. This CDR3 contains 14 residues. In germline, CDR1 is SNHLY, CDR2 FYNNEI. The CDR3: CASRPRFLADTQYF. For the CDR3, the DNA is TGTGCCAGCAGGCCCCGCTTCCTCGCAGATACGCAGTATTTT.

There are a few counts of this clonotype. The J gene is TRBJ2-5, the V gene TRBV29-1, with 8 bases that match TRBD2. There are 14 residues in the CDR3. The V and J ends lost 4 bases and 1 base, in that order; junction bases with no gene match: 5. CDR1 is SQVTM, CDR2 ANQGSEA, per germline. Here the CDR3 DNA reads TGCAGCGTTGCGGTAGCGGGGAGCCAAGAGACCCAGTACTTC. It encodes CSVAVAGSQETQYF.

The chain joins TRBV5-1 to TRBJ2-5, with D possibly matching TRBD1 (8 bases). The CDR3 totals 14 residues. Germline CDR1 and CDR2: SGHRS and YFSETQ. V was pared by 4 bases and J by 5 bases, with 15 bases between. CDR3 amino acids: CASSSGDRFETQYF. CDR3 DNA sequence: TGCGCCAGCAGCAGCGGGGACAGGTTTGAGACCCAGTACTTC.

V usage is TRBV2 and J usage is TRBJ2-5, with D perhaps being TRBD1 or TRBD2 (5 bases each). Germline V gene lookup returns CDR1 SNHLY and CDR2 FYNNEI. The CDR3 is 15 amino acids. The V and J ends lost 0 bases and 1 base respectively, with 9 bases between them. CDR3 sequence reads: CASSEATGTQETQYF. The CDR3 bases are TGTGCCAGCAGTGAAGCAACGGGGACCCAAGAGACCCAGTACTTC.

The chain joins TRBV14 to TRBJ2-3; D ambiguous. Trimming removed 3 bases at V and 1 base at J, with 8 bases between. Germline V gives CDR1 SGHDN, CDR2 FVKESK. CDR3 length: 14 residues. CDR3 sequence: CASSHDWGTDTQYF. CDR3 bases: TGTGCCAGCAGCCACGACTGGGGCACAGATACGCAGTATTTT.